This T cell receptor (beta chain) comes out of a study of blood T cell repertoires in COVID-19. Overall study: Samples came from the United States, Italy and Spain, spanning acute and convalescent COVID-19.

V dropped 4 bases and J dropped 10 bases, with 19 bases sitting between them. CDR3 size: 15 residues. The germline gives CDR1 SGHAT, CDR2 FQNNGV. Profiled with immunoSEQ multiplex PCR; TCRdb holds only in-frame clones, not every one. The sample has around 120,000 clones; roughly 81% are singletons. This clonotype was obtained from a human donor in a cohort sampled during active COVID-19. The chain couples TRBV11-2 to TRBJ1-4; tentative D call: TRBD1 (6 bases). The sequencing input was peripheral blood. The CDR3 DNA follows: TGTGCCAGCAGCTCTCCAGGGGTGGCAAGGGTAAAACTGTTTTTT. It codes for CASSSPGVARVKLFF. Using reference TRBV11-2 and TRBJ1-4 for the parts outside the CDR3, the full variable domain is EAGVAQSPRYKIIEKRQSVAFWCNPISGHATLYWYQQILGQGPKLLIQFQNNGVVDDSQLPKDRFSAERLKGVDSTLKIQPAKLEDSAVYLCASSSPGVARVKLFFGSGTQLSVL.